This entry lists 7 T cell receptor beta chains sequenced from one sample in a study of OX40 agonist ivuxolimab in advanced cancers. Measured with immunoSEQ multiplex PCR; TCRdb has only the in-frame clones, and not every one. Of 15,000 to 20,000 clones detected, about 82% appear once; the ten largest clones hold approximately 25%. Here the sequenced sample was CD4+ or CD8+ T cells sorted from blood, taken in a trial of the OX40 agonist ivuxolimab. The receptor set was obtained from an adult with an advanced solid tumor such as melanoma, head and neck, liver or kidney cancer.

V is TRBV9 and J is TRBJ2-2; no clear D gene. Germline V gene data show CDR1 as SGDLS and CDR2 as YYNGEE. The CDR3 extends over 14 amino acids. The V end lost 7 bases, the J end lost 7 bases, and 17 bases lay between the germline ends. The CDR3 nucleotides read TGTGCCAGCCCCCATGGAGAAAGTGTCGGGGAGCTGTTTTTT. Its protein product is CASPHGESVGELFF.

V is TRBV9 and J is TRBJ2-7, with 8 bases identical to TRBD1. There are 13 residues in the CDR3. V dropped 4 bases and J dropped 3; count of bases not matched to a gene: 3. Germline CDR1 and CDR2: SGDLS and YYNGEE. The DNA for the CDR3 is TGTGCCAGCAGCTCGGGGACAGGCTACGAGCAGTACTTC. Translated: CASSSGTGYEQYF. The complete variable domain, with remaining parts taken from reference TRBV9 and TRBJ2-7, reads DSGVTQTPKHLITATGQRVTLRCSPRSGDLSVYWYQQSLDQGLQFLIQYYNGEERAKGNILERFSAQQFPDLHSELNLSSLELGDSALYFCASSSGTGYEQYFGPGTRLTVT.

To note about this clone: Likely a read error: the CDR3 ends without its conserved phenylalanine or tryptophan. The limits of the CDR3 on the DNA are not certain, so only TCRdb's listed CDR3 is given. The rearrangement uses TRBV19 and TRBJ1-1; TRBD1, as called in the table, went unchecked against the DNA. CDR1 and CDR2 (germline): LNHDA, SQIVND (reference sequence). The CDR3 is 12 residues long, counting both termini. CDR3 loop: CASSPGVAGSFL.

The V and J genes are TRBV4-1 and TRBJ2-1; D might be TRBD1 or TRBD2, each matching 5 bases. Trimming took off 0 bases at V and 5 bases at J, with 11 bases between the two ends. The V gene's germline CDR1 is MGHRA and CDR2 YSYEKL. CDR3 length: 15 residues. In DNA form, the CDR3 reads TGCGCCAGCAGCCAAGACGGTCGGGGACACAATGAGCAGTTCTTC. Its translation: CASSQDGRGHNEQFF.

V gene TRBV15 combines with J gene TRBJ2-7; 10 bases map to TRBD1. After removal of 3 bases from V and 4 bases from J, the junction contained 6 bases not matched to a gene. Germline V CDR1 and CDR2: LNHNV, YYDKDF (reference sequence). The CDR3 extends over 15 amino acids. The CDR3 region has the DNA TGTGCCACCAGCAGGGAGACAGGGGGCTCGTACGAGCAGTACTTC. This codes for CATSRETGGSYEQYF.

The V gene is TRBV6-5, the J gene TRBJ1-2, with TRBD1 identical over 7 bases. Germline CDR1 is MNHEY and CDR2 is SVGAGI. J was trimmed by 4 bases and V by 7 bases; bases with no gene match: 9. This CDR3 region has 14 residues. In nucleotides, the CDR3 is TGTGCCAGCAATACGCAGGGGGGAGGCTATGGCTACACCTTC. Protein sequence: CASNTQGGGYGYTF.

CDR3 in DNA: TGTGCCAGCAGCTTAGAAAACAGGGAATACTATGGCTACACCTTC. Amino acids: CASSLENREYYGYTF. This chain joins TRBV7-8 and TRBJ1-2; tentatively, D is TRBD1 (6 bases). The CDR3 runs to 15 residues. Germline assignment: CDR1 SGHVS and CDR2 FQNEAQ. V lost 1 base and J lost 3, with 12 bases in between. Supplemented by reference TRBV7-8 and TRBJ1-2, the full variable domain reads GAGVSQSPRYKVAKRGQDVALRCDPISGHVSLFWYQQALGQGPEFLTYFQNEAQLDKSGLPSDRFFAERPEGSVSTLKIQRTQQEDSAVYLCASSLENREYYGYTFGSGTRLTVV.